Included here is one T cell receptor (beta chain) sequence, with context. Its target is not known. Single viable CD3+CD4+CD8-CD45RO+ cells were sorted as the memory CD4+ T cells. Donors' CMV status reflects serum IgG against pp150, pp28, p38, p52. Data came from immunoSEQ multiplex PCR; TCRdb stores just in-frame clones and leaves some out. This table has tens of thousands of clones, roughly three quarters appearing once. This entry comes from a study of memory CD4+ T cells and cytomegalovirus serostatus. Study outcomes and limitations: CMV serostatus prediction reached median AUC approximately 0.96, or 0.89 with US-trained model.

The clonotype was recovered from an adult in good health and CMV-seronegative. The sequenced material came from memory CD4+ T cells from blood.

The CDR3 DNA reads as TGTGCCAGCAGCGTTGGATCTCTCGCGAACACCGGGGAGCTGTTTTTT. Its protein product is CASSVGSLANTGELFF. The J gene is TRBJ2-2, the V gene TRBV9; the D is unclear. This CDR3 comprises 16 residues. Trimming shortened V by 2 bases and J by 0 bases, and 11 bases separated the two germline ends. Per the germline V gene, CDR1 is SGDLS and CDR2 is YYNGEE. The full variable domain, completed using reference TRBV9 and TRBJ2-2, is DSGVTQTPKHLITATGQRVTLRCSPRSGDLSVYWYQQSLDQGLQFLIQYYNGEERAKGNILERFSAQQFPDLHSELNLSSLELGDSALYFCASSVGSLANTGELFFGEGSRLTVL.